This is a list of T cell receptor beta chains from one sample in a study of blood T cell repertoires in COVID-19. The table came from immunoSEQ multiplex PCR; TCRdb's copy has only in-frame clones and leaves some out. The data contain some 250,000 clones, approximately 80% of them singletons. Sequenced material: peripheral blood. The receptor source for this set is a woman older than 75 with COVID-19, enrolled during active disease. Each CDR3 is given with its conserved first and last residue. D genes are given only for firm matches. A row's size may be missing; if present it is once, few, many or a size class.

v_gene: TRBV3-1/TRBV3-2; len: 14; j_gene: TRBJ1-2; abundance: NA; d_gene: NA; CDR3nt: TGTGCCAGCAGCCAAGAGCTCCAGGGCCATGGCTACACCTTC; CDR3aa: CASSQELQGHGYTF
v_gene: TRBV10-1; len: 15; j_gene: TRBJ1-1; abundance: NA; d_gene: NA; CDR3nt: TGCGCCAGCAGTGAGTACAATACGGGGAACACTGAAGCTTTCTTT; CDR3aa: CASSEYNTGNTEAFF
v_gene: TRBV30; len: 15; j_gene: TRBJ2-1; abundance: once; d_gene: NA; CDR3nt: TGTGCCTGGAGGTTACAGGGTCTACTTACTAATGAGCAGTTCTTC; CDR3aa: CAWRLQGLLTNEQFF
v_gene: TRBV6-5; len: 14; j_gene: TRBJ2-1; abundance: NA; d_gene: TRBD2; CDR3nt: TGTGCCAGCAGTCCCGGGACTACCTACAATGAGCAGTTCTTC; CDR3aa: CASSPGTTYNEQFF
v_gene: TRBV6-5; len: 12; j_gene: TRBJ1-2; abundance: NA; d_gene: NA; CDR3nt: TGTGCCAGCAGTTCGACAGTCACCGGCTACACCTTC; CDR3aa: CASSSTVTGYTF
v_gene: TRBV18; len: 14; j_gene: TRBJ1-2; abundance: few; d_gene: NA; CDR3nt: TGTGCCAGCTCACCACTAATGGGAGGGCATGGCTACACCTTC; CDR3aa: CASSPLMGGHGYTF
v_gene: TRBV4-1; len: 17; j_gene: TRBJ2-2; abundance: few; d_gene: TRBD2; CDR3nt: TGCGCCAGCAGCCAAGTGGGTAGCGGGAGACCAACCGGGGAGCTGTTTTTT; CDR3aa: CASSQVGSGRPTGELFF
v_gene: TRBV25-1; len: 14; j_gene: TRBJ1-3; abundance: NA; d_gene: NA; CDR3nt: TGTGCCAGCAGTGATGAGGGCAGGACTCTTCCCATATATTTT; CDR3aa: CASSDEGRTLPIYF
v_gene: TRBV5-1; len: 14; j_gene: TRBJ2-7; abundance: NA; d_gene: TRBD1; CDR3nt: TGCGCCAGCAGCCAGGGACAGGGGCAAAAGGAGCAGTACTTC; CDR3aa: CASSQGQGQKEQYF
v_gene: TRBV29-1; len: 14; j_gene: TRBJ1-1; abundance: NA; d_gene: NA; CDR3nt: TGCAGCGCACGGGGAGCTAATATGAACACTGAAGCTTTCTTT; CDR3aa: CSARGANMNTEAFF
v_gene: TRBV7-3; len: 13; j_gene: TRBJ1-1; abundance: NA; d_gene: NA; CDR3nt: TGTGCCAGTAAATCACAGTTGAACACTGAAGCTTTCTTT; CDR3aa: CASKSQLNTEAFF
v_gene: TRBV19; len: 17; j_gene: TRBJ1-1; abundance: NA; d_gene: NA; CDR3nt: TGTGCCAGTAGTATATCCCCGCCGACAGGTGAAGGGACTGAAGCTTTCTTT; CDR3aa: CASSISPPTGEGTEAFF
v_gene: TRBV9; len: 15; j_gene: TRBJ2-5; abundance: NA; d_gene: TRBD2; CDR3nt: TGTGCCAGCAGCGCGGGGACTAGCGGGATCGAGACCCAGTACTTC; CDR3aa: CASSAGTSGIETQYF
v_gene: TRBV3-1/TRBV3-2; len: 16; j_gene: TRBJ2-1; abundance: NA; d_gene: NA; CDR3nt: TGTGCCAGCAGCCAAGACCAGGGGAGCTCCTACAATGAGCAGTTCTTC; CDR3aa: CASSQDQGSSYNEQFF
v_gene: TRBV4-1; len: 17; j_gene: TRBJ1-5; abundance: few; d_gene: TRBD1; CDR3nt: TGCGCCAGCAGGCCCGGGACAGGGGGTAATAGCAATCAGCCCCAGCATTTT; CDR3aa: CASRPGTGGNSNQPQHF
v_gene: TRBV7-2; len: 14; j_gene: TRBJ1-4; abundance: NA; d_gene: TRBD1; CDR3nt: TGTGCCAGCAGCCAGGACAGGACTAATGAAAAACTGTTTTTT; CDR3aa: CASSQDRTNEKLFF